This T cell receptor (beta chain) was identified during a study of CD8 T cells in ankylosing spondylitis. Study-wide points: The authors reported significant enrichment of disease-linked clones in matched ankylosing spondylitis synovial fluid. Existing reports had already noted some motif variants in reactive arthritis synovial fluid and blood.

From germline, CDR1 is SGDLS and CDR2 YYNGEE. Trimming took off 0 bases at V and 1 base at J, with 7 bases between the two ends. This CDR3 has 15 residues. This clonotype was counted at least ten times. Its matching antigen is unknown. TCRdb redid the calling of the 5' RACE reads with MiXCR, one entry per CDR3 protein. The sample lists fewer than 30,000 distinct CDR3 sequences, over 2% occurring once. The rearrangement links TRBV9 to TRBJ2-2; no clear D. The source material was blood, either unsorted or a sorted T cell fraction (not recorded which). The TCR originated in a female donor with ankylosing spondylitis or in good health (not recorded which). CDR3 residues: CASSVVAENTGELFF. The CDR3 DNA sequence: TGTGCCAGCAGCGTAGTGGCGGAGAACACCGGGGAGCTGTTTTTT.